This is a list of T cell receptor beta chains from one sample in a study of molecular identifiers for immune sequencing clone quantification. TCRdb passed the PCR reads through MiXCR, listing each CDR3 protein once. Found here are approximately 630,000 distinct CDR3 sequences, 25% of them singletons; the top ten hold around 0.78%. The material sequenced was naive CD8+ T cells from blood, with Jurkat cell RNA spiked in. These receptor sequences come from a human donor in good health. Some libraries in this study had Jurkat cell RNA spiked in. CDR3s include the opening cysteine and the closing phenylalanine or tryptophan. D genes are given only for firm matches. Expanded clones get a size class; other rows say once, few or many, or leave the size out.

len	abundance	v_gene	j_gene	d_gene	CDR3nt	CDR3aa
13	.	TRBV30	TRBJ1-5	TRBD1	TGTGCCTGCGGGACAGCCTTCAATCAGCCCCAGCATTTT	CACGTAFNQPQHF
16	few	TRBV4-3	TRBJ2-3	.	TGCGCCAGCAGCCGCAATCAGGCCCGGGGGAGAGATACGCAGTATTTT	CASSRNQARGRDTQYF
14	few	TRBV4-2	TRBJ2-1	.	TGTGCCAGCAGCCAAGTACGGACCTACAATGAGCAGTTCTTC	CASSQVRTYNEQFF
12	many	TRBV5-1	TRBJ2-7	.	TGCGCCAGCAGCTTTCGTGACGAGGAGCAGTACTTC	CASSFRDEEQYF
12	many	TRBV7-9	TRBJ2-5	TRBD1	TGTGCCAGCAGCTCGGGACAGGCCGGGGGGTACTTC	CASSSGQAGGYF
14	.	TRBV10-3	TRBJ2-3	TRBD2	TGTGCCATCAGTGAGTTAGCGGGAGTAGATACGCAGTATTTT	CAISELAGVDTQYF
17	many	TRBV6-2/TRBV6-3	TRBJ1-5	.	TGTGCCAGCAGTTACGGGGAAATGATGAATAGCAATCAGCCCCAGCATTTT	CASSYGEMMNSNQPQHF
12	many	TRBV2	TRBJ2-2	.	TGTGCCAGCTACGGGACGGTCGGGGAGCTGTTTTTT	CASYGTVGELFF
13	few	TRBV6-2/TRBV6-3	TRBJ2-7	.	TGTGCCAGCAGTCGACAGGCTTACTACGAGCAGTACTTC	CASSRQAYYEQYF
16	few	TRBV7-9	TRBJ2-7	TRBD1	TGTGCCAGCAGCTATGGCTCGGGGGACAGGCCCTACGAGCAGTACTTC	CASSYGSGDRPYEQYF
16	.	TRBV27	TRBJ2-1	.	TGTGCCAGCAGTTCCCTGCAACCGACAGGTTCCAATGAGCAGTTCTTC	CASSSLQPTGSNEQFF
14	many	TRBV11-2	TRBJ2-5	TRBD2	TGTGCCAGCGGTCGGGACTACCTACAAGAGACCCAGTACTTC	CASGRDYLQETQYF
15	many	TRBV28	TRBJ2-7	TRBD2	TGTGCCAGCAGTTCTAGCGGGGGCCCTTCCTACGAGCAGTACTTC	CASSSSGGPSYEQYF
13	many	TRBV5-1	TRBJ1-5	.	TGCGCCAGCAGCTTGGATATGGGTCAGCCCCAGCATTTT	CASSLDMGQPQHF
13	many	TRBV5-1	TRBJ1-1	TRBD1	TGCGCCAGCAGCTTACAGGGGGGAAAAGAAGCTTTCTTT	CASSLQGGKEAFF
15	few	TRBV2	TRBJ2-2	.	TGTGCCAGCAGTGAAAGCGATTTTAACACCGGGGAGCTGTTTTTT	CASSESDFNTGELFF
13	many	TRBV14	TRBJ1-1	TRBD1	TGTGCCAGCAGACGGACAGGGGACACTGAAGCTTTCTTT	CASRRTGDTEAFF
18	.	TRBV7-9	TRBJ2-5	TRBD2	TGTGCCTGCAGCCCGCCACTAGCGGGAGGCCCCCCAGAAGAGACCCAGTACTTC	CACSPPLAGGPPEETQYF
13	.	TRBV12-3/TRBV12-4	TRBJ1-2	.	TGTGCCAGCAGCCCCGGAGTTAGGAGTGGCTACACCTTC	CASSPGVRSGYTF
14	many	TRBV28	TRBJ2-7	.	TGTGCCAGCAGTTTCCTGGGCCCTGCCTACGAGCAGTACTTC	CASSFLGPAYEQYF
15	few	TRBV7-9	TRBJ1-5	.	TGTGCCAGCAGCCCCGAGGTGGCCGACAATCAGCCCCAGCATTTT	CASSPEVADNQPQHF
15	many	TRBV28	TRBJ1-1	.	TGTGCCAGCAGTTTAAAGGCGCAGGGTCTCACTGAAGCTTTCTTT	CASSLKAQGLTEAFF
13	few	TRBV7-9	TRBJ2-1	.	TGTGCCAGCAGTGCAGTGGCCTACAATGAGCAGTTCTTC	CASSAVAYNEQFF
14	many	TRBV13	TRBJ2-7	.	TGTGCCAGCAGCTTTACCGAGGGAATGGCCGAGCAGTACTTC	CASSFTEGMAEQYF
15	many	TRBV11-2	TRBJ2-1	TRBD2	TGTGCCAGCAGCCTATGGACTAGCGGGGACCCCTTCCAGTTCTTC	CASSLWTSGDPFQFF
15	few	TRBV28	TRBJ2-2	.	TGTGCCAGCGGACAGAGGGGACACGGCGCCGGGGAGCTGTTTTTT	CASGQRGHGAGELFF
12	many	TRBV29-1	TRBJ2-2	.	TGCAGCGCCATCAGTAACACCGGGGAGCTGTTTTTT	CSAISNTGELFF
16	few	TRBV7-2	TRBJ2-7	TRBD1	TGTGCCAGCAGCTTGCCCAGGGACAGGCAGACCTACGAGCAGTACTTC	CASSLPRDRQTYEQYF
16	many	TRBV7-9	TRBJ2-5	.	TGTGCCAGCAGCTCCCCGGACAGTAAAAACCAAGAGACCCAGTACTTC	CASSSPDSKNQETQYF
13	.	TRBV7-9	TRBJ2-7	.	TGTGCCAGCAGCTTGGCAAACGCCTACGAGCAGTACTTC	CASSLANAYEQYF
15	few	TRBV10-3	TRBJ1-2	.	TGTGCCATCAGTGAGTCCATTCTCCAAGGGGATGGCTACACCTTC	CAISESILQGDGYTF
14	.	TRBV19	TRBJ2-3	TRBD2	TGTGCCAGTAGTATCGGACTAGGCCGAGATACGCAGTATTTT	CASSIGLGRDTQYF
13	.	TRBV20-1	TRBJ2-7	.	TGCAGTGCTAGTCTGCCAAGCTCCTACGAGCAGTACTTC	CSASLPSSYEQYF
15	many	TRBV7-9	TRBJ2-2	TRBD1	TGTGCCAGCAGCTCGGACAGGGGCGGTACCGGGGAGCTGTTTTTT	CASSSDRGGTGELFF
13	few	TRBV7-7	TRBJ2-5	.	TGTGCCAGCAGCCTGACAGAACAAGAGACCCAGTACTTC	CASSLTEQETQYF
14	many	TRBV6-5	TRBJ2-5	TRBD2	TGTGCCAGCAGACCGGGACTAAGCGAAGAGACCCAGTACTTC	CASRPGLSEETQYF
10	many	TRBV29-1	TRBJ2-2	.	TGCAGCGGATACACCGGGGAGCTGTTTTTT	CSGYTGELFF
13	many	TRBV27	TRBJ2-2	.	TGTGCCAGCAGTTTGGTTATTGCCGGGGAGCTGTTTTTT	CASSLVIAGELFF
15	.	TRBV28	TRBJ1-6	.	TGTGCCAGCACCCTTTTTTCGACACCAAATTCACCCCTCCACTTT	CASTLFSTPNSPLHF
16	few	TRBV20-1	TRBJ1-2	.	TGCAGTGCTAGAGGTCCCGGGCAGGCCGCAAGATATGGCTACACCTTC	CSARGPGQAARYGYTF
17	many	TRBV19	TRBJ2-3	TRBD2	TGTGCCAGTAGGACGAGGGGGACTAGGTATAGCGCAGATACGCAGTATTTT	CASRTRGTRYSADTQYF
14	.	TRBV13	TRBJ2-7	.	TGTGCCAGCAGCCCCCCAGACAGTCCCTACGAGCAGTACTTC	CASSPPDSPYEQYF
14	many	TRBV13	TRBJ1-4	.	TGTGCCAGCAGTTCCGGGACCGAGCGGGAGAAACTGTTTTTT	CASSSGTEREKLFF
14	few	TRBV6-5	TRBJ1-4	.	TGTGCCAGCAGTTACTCGGGGGCGGGTGAAAAACTGTTTTTT	CASSYSGAGEKLFF
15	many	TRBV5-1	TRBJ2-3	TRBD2	TGCGCCAGCAGAAAGGGACTAGCGGGAACAGATACGCAGTATTTT	CASRKGLAGTDTQYF
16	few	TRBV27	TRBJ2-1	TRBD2	TGTGCCAGCAGACTTAGCGGAAATAAGCGGGGCAATGAGCAGTTCTTC	CASRLSGNKRGNEQFF